The source of this TCR beta chain is a study of blood T cell repertoires in COVID-19. Repertoires were generated with immunoSEQ multiplex PCR, while TCRdb's copy carries only in-frame clones and drops some. The sample lists 170,000 or so clones, over 80% occurring once. The CDR3 totals 15 residues. Per the germline V gene, CDR1 is SGHRS and CDR2 is YFSETQ. V lost 0 bases and J lost 0, with 9 bases in between. The rearrangement uses TRBV5-1 and TRBJ1-1; tentative D call: TRBD1 (6 bases). The sequenced material came from peripheral blood. The source of this sequence is a woman aged 40 to 55 with COVID-19, enrolled during active disease. In nucleotides, the CDR3 is TGCGCCAGCAGCTTGGTACAGGGAATGAACACTGAAGCTTTCTTT. It encodes CASSLVQGMNTEAFF.